Detailed here is one T cell receptor beta chain. Clones were sequenced by immunoSEQ multiplex PCR, and TCRdb holds only the in-frame ones, with some missing. This sample has tens of thousands of clones, with around 90% found just once. This entry comes from a study of T cell changes during pregnancy in multiple sclerosis. The CDR3 totals 14 residues. Trimming removed 4 bases at V and 2 bases at J, with 12 bases between. The germline V gene has CDR1 SGHVS and CDR2 FNYEAQ. This material consisted of peripheral blood, taken before pregnancy. The chain combines TRBV7-6 with TRBJ2-7; D perhaps matches TRBD1 (6 bases). The receptor's source is a female donor with multiple sclerosis, enrolled in a pregnancy study. The CDR3 region is CASSSQGVTYEQYF. DNA of the CDR3: TGTGCCAGCAGCTCACAGGGAGTTACCTACGAGCAGTACTTC. Full variable domain (missing parts from reference TRBV7-6 and TRBJ2-7): GAGVSQSPRYKVTKRGQDVALRCDPISGHVSLYWYRQALGQGPEFLTYFNYEAQQDKSGLPNDRFSAERPEGSISTLTIQRTEQRDSAMYRCASSSQGVTYEQYFGPGTRLTVT.